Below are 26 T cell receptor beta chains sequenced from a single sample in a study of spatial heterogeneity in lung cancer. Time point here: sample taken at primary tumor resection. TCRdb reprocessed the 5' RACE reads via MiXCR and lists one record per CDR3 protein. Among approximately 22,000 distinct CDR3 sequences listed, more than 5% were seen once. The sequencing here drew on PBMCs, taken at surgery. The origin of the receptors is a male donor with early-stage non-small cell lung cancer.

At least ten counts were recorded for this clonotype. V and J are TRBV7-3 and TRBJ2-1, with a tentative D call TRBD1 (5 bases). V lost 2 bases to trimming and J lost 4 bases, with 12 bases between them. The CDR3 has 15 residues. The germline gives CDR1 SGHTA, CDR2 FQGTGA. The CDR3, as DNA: TGTGCCAGCAGCTTACTTGGACAATCTTACAATGAGCAGTTCTTC. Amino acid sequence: CASSLLGQSYNEQFF.

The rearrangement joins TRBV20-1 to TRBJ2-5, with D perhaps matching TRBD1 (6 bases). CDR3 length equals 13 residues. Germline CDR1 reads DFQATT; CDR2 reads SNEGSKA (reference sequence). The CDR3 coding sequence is TGCAGCCCAGGGGCCGGGCCGTTTGAGACCCAGTACTTC. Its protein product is CSPGAGPFETQYF.

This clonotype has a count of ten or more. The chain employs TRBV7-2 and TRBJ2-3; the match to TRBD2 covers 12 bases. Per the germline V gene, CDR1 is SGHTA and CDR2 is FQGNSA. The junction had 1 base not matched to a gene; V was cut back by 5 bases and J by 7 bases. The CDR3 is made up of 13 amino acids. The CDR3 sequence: CASSRTSGNTQYF. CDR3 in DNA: TGTGCCAGCAGCAGGACTAGCGGGAATACGCAGTATTTT.

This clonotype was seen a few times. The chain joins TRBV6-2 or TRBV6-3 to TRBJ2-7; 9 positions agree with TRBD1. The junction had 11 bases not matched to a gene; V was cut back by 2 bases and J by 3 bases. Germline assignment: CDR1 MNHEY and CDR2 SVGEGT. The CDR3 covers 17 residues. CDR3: CASSYLGSGQGDYEQYF. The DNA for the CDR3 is TGTGCCAGCAGTTACCTCGGATCGGGACAGGGAGACTACGAGCAGTACTTC.

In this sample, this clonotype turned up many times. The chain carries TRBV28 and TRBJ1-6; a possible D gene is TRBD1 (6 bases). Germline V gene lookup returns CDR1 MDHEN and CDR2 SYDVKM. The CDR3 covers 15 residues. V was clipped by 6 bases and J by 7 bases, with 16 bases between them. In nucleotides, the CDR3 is TGTGCCAGCAGCCCGGGACAAGGGTTCAATTCACCCCTCCACTTT. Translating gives CASSPGQGFNSPLHF.

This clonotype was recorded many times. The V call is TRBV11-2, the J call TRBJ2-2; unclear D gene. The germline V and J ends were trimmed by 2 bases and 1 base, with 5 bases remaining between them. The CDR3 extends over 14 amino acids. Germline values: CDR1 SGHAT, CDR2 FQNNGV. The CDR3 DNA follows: TGTGCCAGCAGCTTACTTCAGAACACCGGGGAGCTGTTTTTT. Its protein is CASSLLQNTGELFF.

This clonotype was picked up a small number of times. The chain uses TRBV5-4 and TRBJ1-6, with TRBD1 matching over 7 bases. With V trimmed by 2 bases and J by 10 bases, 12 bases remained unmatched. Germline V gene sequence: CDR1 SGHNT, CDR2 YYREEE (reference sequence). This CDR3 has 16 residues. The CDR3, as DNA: TGTGCCAGCAGCTTTGCTCGTGGGACAGCGCTATCACCCCTCCACTTT. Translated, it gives CASSFARGTALSPLHF.

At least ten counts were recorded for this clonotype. CDR3 region: CASSLARSAKETQYF. Written as DNA, the CDR3 is TGTGCCAGCAGCTTAGCCAGATCGGCTAAGGAGACCCAGTACTTC. The chain joins TRBV7-2 to TRBJ2-5; D is undetermined. Germline V gene sequence: CDR1 SGHTA, CDR2 FQGNSA. V lost 0 bases, J lost 5 bases, and 13 bases lay in between. The CDR3 has 15 residues.

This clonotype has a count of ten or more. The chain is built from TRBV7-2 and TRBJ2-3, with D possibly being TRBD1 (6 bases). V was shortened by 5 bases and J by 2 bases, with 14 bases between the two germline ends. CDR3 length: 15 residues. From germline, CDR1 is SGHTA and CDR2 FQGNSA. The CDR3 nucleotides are TGTGCCAGCAGCCCCGCACCAGGGGCCACAGATACGCAGTATTTT. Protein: CASSPAPGATDTQYF. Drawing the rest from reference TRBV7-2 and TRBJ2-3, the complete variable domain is GAGVSQSPSNKVTEKGKDVELRCDPISGHTALYWYRQSLGQGLEFLIYFQGNSAPDKSGLPSDRFSAERTGGSVSTLTIQRTQQEDSAVYLCASSPAPGATDTQYFGPGTRLTVL.

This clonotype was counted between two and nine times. CDR3 protein: CASSLKSSYEQYF. In nucleotides, the CDR3 is TGTGCCAGCAGTTTAAAGTCGAGCTACGAGCAGTACTTC. V usage is TRBV27 and J usage is TRBJ2-7; D is unresolved. The CDR3 sequence is 13 residues long. The ends were cut back, 2 bases at V and 3 bases at J, with 8 bases in the middle. Germline V lookup: CDR1 MNHEY, CDR2 SMNVEV (reference sequence).

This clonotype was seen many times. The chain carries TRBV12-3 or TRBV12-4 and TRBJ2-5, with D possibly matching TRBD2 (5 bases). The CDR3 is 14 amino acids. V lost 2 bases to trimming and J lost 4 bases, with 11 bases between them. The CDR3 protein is CASSLNGVGETQYF. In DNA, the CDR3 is TGTGCCAGCAGTTTAAACGGGGTGGGAGAGACCCAGTACTTC.

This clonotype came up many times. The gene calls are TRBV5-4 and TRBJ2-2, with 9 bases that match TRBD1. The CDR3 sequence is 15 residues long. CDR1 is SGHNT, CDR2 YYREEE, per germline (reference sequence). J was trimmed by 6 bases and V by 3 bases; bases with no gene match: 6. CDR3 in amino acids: CASSWEQGAAGELFF. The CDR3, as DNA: TGTGCCAGCAGCTGGGAACAGGGGGCCGCCGGGGAGCTGTTTTTT. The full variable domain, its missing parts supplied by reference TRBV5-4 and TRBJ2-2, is ETGVTQSPTHLIKTRGQQVTLRCSSQSGHNTVSWYQQALGQGPQFIFQYYREEENGRGNFPPRFSGLQFPNYSSELNVNALELDDSALYLCASSWEQGAAGELFFGEGSRLTVL.

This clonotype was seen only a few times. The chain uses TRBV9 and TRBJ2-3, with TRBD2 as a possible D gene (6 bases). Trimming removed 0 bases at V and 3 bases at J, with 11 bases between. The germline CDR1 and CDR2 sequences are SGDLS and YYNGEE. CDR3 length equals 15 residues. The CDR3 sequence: CASSVVGSGTDTQYF. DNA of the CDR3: TGTGCCAGCAGCGTAGTAGGTAGCGGTACAGATACGCAGTATTTT.

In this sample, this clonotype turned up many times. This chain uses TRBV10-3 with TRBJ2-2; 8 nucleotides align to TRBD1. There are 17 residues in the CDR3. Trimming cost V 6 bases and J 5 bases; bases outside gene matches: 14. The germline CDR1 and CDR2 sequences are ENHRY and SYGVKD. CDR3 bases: TGTGCCATCAGGAGGACAGGGTACCCCCCTTCAACCGGGGAGCTGTTTTTT. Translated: CAIRRTGYPPSTGELFF.

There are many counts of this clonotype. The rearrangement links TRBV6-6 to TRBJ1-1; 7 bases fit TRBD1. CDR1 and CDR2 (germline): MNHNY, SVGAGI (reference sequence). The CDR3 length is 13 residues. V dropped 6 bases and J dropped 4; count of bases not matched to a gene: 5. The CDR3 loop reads CASSDREATEAFF. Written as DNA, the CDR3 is TGTGCCAGCAGCGACAGGGAGGCCACTGAAGCTTTCTTT.

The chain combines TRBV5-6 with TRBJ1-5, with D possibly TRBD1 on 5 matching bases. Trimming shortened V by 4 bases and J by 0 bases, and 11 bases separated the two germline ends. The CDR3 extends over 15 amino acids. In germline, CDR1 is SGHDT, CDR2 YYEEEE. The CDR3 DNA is TGTGCCAGCAGCAGACAGACTTATAGCAATCAGCCCCAGCATTTT. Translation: CASSRQTYSNQPQHF.

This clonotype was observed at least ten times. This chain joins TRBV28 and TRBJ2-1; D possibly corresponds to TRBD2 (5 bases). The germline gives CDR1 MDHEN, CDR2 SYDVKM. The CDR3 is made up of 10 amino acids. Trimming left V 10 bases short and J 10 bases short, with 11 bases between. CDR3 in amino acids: CATQRAEQFF. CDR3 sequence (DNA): TGTGCCACCCAGAGGGCAGAGCAGTTCTTC.

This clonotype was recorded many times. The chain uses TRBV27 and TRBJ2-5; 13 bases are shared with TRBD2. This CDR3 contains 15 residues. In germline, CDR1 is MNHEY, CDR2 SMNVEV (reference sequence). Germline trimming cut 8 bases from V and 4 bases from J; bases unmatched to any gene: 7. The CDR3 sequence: CASRLAGGRGETQYF. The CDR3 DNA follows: TGTGCCAGCCGACTAGCGGGGGGCCGGGGAGAGACCCAGTACTTC.

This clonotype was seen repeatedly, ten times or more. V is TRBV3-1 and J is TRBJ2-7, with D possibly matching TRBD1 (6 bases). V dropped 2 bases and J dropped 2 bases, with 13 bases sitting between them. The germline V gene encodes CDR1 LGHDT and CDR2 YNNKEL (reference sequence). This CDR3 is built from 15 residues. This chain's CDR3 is CASSQRQVPAYEQYF. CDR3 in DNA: TGTGCCAGCAGCCAAAGACAGGTGCCCGCCTACGAGCAGTACTTC.

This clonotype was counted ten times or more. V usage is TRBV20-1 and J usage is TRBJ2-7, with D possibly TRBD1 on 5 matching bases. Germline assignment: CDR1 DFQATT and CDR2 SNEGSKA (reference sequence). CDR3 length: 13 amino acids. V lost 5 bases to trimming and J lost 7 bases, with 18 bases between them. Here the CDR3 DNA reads TGCAGTGCTCGCCCCACAGGTGTTCGGGAGCAGTACTTC. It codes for CSARPTGVREQYF.

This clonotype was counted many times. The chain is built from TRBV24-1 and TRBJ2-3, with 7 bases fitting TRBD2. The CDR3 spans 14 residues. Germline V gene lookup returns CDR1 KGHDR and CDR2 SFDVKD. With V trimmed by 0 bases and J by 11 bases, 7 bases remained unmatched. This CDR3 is CATSDLASGTGQYF. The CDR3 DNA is TGTGCCACCAGTGATTTGGCCAGCGGGACTGGGCAGTATTTT.

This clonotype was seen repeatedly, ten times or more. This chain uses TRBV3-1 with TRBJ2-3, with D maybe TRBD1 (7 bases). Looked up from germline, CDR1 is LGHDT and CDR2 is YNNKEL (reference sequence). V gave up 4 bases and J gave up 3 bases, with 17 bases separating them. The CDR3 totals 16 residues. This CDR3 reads CASSLPQGGRTDTQYF. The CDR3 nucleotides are TGTGCCAGCAGCCTCCCGCAGGGGGGCCGAACAGATACGCAGTATTTT.

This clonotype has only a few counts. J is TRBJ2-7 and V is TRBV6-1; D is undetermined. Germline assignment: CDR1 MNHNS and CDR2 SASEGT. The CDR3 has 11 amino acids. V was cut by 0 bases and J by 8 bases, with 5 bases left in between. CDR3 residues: CASSEAGQQYF. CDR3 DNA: TGTGCCAGCAGTGAAGCCGGACAGCAGTACTTC.

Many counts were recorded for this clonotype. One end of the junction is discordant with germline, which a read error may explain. This chain's CDR3 is CASSIGRTPSHEQYF. In DNA, the CDR3 is TGTGCCAGTAGTATCGGACGGACCCCCTCCCACGAGCAGTACTTC. The rearrangement links TRBV19 to TRBJ2-7, with D uncertain. Germline assignment: CDR1 LNHDA and CDR2 SQIVND (reference sequence). This CDR3 is built from 15 residues.

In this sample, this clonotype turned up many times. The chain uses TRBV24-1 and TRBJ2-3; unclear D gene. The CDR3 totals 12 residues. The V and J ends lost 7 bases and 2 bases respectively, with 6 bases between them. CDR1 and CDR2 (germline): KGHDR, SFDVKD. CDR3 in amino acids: CATRSPTDTQYF. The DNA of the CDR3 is TGTGCCACCAGATCTCCCACAGATACGCAGTATTTT.

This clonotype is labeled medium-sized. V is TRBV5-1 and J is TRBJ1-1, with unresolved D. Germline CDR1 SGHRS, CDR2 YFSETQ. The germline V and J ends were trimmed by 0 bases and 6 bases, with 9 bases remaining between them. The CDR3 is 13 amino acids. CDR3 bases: TGCGCCAGCAGCTTGGGGTTGGCAGCTGAAGCTTTCTTT. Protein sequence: CASSLGLAAEAFF.